The 21 T cell receptor beta chains presented below share a single source sample, sequenced in a study of cytomegalovirus exposure and HLA in healthy donors. PCR employed 60 Vbeta and 13 Jbeta primers. The protocol was immunoSEQ multiplex PCR, while the TCRdb copy is restricted to in-frame clones and leaves out a portion. The table lists about 120,000 clones, 70% to 80% of them singletons. Sample: PBMCs. The receptors come from a female donor in good health and CMV-seronegative.

This chain uses TRBV30 with TRBJ1-2, with D perhaps matching TRBD1 (6 bases). V lost 5 bases to trimming and J lost 3 bases, with 10 bases between them. Germline-derived CDR1 and CDR2 are GTSNPN and SVGIG (reference sequence). The CDR3 length is 12 residues. DNA of the CDR3: TGTGCCTGGGGACAGTTGGACTATGGCTACACCTTC. Amino acids: CAWGQLDYGYTF.

In its sample, this clone was seen once. The chain combines TRBV7-2 with TRBJ2-7; TRBD2 agrees at 9 bases. The CDR3 totals 14 residues. V lost 3 bases, J lost 4 bases, and 4 bases stayed unmatched. Germline-derived CDR1 and CDR2 are SGHTA and FQGNSA. Here the CDR3 reads CASSFWTSAYEQYF. In DNA form, the CDR3 reads TGTGCCAGCAGCTTCTGGACTAGCGCGTACGAGCAGTACTTC.

The chain recombines TRBV7-6 with TRBJ2-5; 9 positions match TRBD1. The DNA end lines up better with TRBJ2-7; the J call may be wrong. Germline-derived CDR1 and CDR2 are SGHVS and FNYEAQ. The CDR3 consists of 15 residues. The CDR3 loop reads CASSTPGQGSNEQYF. The CDR3, as DNA: TGTGCCAGCAGCACACCGGGACAGGGTAGCAACGAGCAGTACTTC.

In its sample, this clone was seen a few times. This rearrangement joins TRBV4-1 to TRBJ1-1; TRBD1 is a possible D gene (5 bases). V dropped 1 base and J dropped 8 bases, with 8 bases sitting between them. This CDR3 contains 12 residues. In germline, CDR1 is MGHRA, CDR2 YSYEKL. DNA for the CDR3: TGCGCCAGCAGCCAAGGGGGGGACGAAGCTTTCTTT. Translation: CASSQGGDEAFF.

The V call is TRBV5-1, the J call TRBJ2-1; 8 bases fit TRBD1. Looked up from germline, CDR1 is SGHRS and CDR2 is YFSETQ. This CDR3 region has 14 residues. V lost 5 bases to trimming and J lost 8 bases; unmatched junction nucleotides: 9. CDR3 sequence: CASSADRVTHEQFF. For the CDR3, the DNA is TGCGCCAGCAGTGCGGACAGGGTAACGCATGAGCAGTTCTTC.

The rearrangement joins TRBV7-8 to TRBJ2-7; 14 bases match TRBD2. CDR1 and CDR2 from the germline V gene are SGHVS and FQNEAQ. The CDR3 runs 17 residues. With 5 bases clipped from V and 6 bases from J, the junction kept 12 bases outside the gene matches. DNA of the CDR3: TGTGCCAGCAGCCCTGGGACTAGCGGGGGAGGGTCCGGCGAGCAGTACTTC. It translates to CASSPGTSGGGSGEQYF.

The chain has TRBV30 and TRBJ1-1; D call uncertain. This CDR3 spans 12 amino acids. The germline V gene has CDR1 GTSNPN and CDR2 SVGIG (reference sequence). Trimming took 7 bases from V and 2 from J, leaving 11 bases between them. CDR3 amino acids: CASLTPNTEAFF. DNA for the CDR3: TGTGCCTCCTTGACACCCAACACTGAAGCTTTCTTT.

CDR3 sequence reads: CASSSGQGREKLFF. DNA of the CDR3: TGTGCCAGCAGCTCGGGACAGGGGCGTGAAAAACTGTTTTTT. The gene calls are TRBV5-4 and TRBJ1-4, with TRBD1 identical over 10 bases. The CDR3 is 14 residues long. Germline trimming cut 3 bases from V and 7 bases from J; bases unmatched to any gene: 3. Germline CDR1 is SGHNT and CDR2 is YYREEE (reference sequence).

The chain has TRBV29-1 and TRBJ1-2, with TRBD1 matching over 10 bases. The CDR3 loop spans 15 amino acids. Germline trimming cut 5 bases from V and 7 bases from J; bases unmatched to any gene: 13. Germline CDR1 reads SQVTM; CDR2 reads ANQGSEA. In nucleotides, the CDR3 is TGCAGCGTTCGGACAGGGGGTTCATCTTTGGGTGGCTACACCTTC. As protein: CSVRTGGSSLGGYTF.

This clone has just a few counts. The chain combines TRBV6-5 with TRBJ2-3; 8 bases agree with TRBD1. Germline trimming cut 6 bases from V and 4 bases from J; bases unmatched to any gene: 9. The CDR3 sequence is 15 residues long. The V gene's germline CDR1 is MNHEY and CDR2 SVGAGI. CDR3 nucleotides: TGTGCCAGCAGCCTTGGACAGGGTCTGCCAGATACGCAGTATTTT. This gives the protein CASSLGQGLPDTQYF.

The rearrangement uses TRBV16 and TRBJ1-2; no clear D gene. The CDR3 covers 15 residues. In germline, CDR1 is KGHSY, CDR2 FQNENV. V was trimmed by 2 bases and J by 4 bases, leaving 14 bases between them. CDR3 DNA: TGTGCCAGCAGCCAAGGTACGCGGGGAAGCTATGGCTACACCTTC. This encodes CASSQGTRGSYGYTF.

The chain couples TRBV6-1 to TRBJ1-6; D might be TRBD1 (6 bases). CDR1 is MNHNS and CDR2 is SASEGT in the germline V gene. This CDR3 spans 18 amino acids. V was pared by 2 bases and J by 0 bases, with 14 bases between. CDR3 protein: CASSEFSGGGSYNSPLHF. The CDR3 region has the DNA TGTGCCAGCAGTGAATTTTCGGGGGGCGGCTCCTATAATTCACCCCTCCACTTT.

The V call is TRBV10-3, the J call TRBJ2-2, with TRBD2 matching 12 bases. CDR3 size: 14 residues. V dropped 8 bases and J dropped 6; count of bases not matched to a gene: 4. Germline values: CDR1 ENHRY, CDR2 SYGVKD. The CDR3 nucleotides read TGTGCCATCCGCCCTAGCGGGGGGGCCGGGGAGCTGTTTTTT. This codes for CAIRPSGGAGELFF.

The rearrangement uses TRBV6-6 and TRBJ1-5, with a possible D match to TRBD1 (6 bases). Germline-derived CDR1 and CDR2 are MNHNY and SVGAGI (reference sequence). The CDR3 runs 16 residues. V lost 0 bases, J lost 6 bases, and 15 bases lay in between. The CDR3 DNA reads TGTGCCAGCAGTTACTCGCCACAGGGTCCGATTCAGCCCCAGCATTTT. Translated, it gives CASSYSPQGPIQPQHF.

The V gene is TRBV19, the J gene TRBJ2-5; D may be TRBD2 (7 bases). CDR3 length: 14 amino acids. Germline V gene data show CDR1 as LNHDA and CDR2 as SQIVND (reference sequence). V was trimmed by 7 bases and J by 5 bases, leaving 17 bases between them. CDR3 in amino acids: CASITRGGRETQYF. The CDR3 DNA follows: TGTGCCAGTATTACTAGGGGGGGCCGTGAGACCCAGTACTTC.

The chain uses TRBV11-2 and TRBJ2-5; no clear D gene. Trimming left V 2 bases short and J 1 base short, with 8 bases between. This CDR3 is 14 amino acids long. The V gene's germline CDR1 is SGHAT and CDR2 FQNNGV. This CDR3 reads CASSLTRGQETQYF. The CDR3 coding sequence is TGTGCCAGCAGCTTAACGCGCGGCCAAGAGACCCAGTACTTC.

The rearrangement joins TRBV5-1 to TRBJ2-7; a weak D match, TRBD2 (6 bases). Trimming shortened V by 0 bases and J by 2 bases, and 15 bases separated the two germline ends. Germline V gene data show CDR1 as SGHRS and CDR2 as YFSETQ. The CDR3 covers 16 residues. The CDR3 reads CASSLVGGPLAYEQYF. The DNA for the CDR3 is TGCGCCAGCAGCTTGGTCGGGGGTCCCCTTGCCTACGAGCAGTACTTC.

This rearrangement joins TRBV25-1 to TRBJ1-4; TRBD1 aligns across 7 bases. This CDR3 comprises 14 residues. Trimming removed 8 bases from V and 8 bases from J; junction bases left unmatched: 11. Per germline, CDR1 MGHDK and CDR2 SYGVNS. Here the CDR3 reads CASGLTGSLEKLFF. DNA for the CDR3: TGTGCCAGCGGATTGACAGGGTCTTTGGAAAAACTGTTTTTT.

The chain has TRBV7-6 and TRBJ2-5, with 8 bases aligning to TRBD2. This CDR3 is 17 amino acids long. V gave up 4 bases and J gave up 1 base; unmatched junction bases: 11. Germline loops: CDR1 SGHVS, CDR2 FNYEAQ. In DNA, the CDR3 is TGTGCCAGCAGCTCTTATTCAAGCGGGGGTGCCCAAGAGACCCAGTACTTC. It codes for CASSSYSSGGAQETQYF.

This chain uses TRBV5-4 with TRBJ2-5; D perhaps matches TRBD1 (6 bases). The germline V gene has CDR1 SGHNT and CDR2 YYREEE (reference sequence). The CDR3 is 15 amino acids. V lost 4 bases and J lost 5, with 18 bases in between. The CDR3 nucleotides read TGTGCCAGCAGCCATGTTACAACAGGGCGGGAGACCCAGTACTTC. Amino acids: CASSHVTTGRETQYF. Full variable domain (missing parts from reference TRBV5-4 and TRBJ2-5): ETGVTQSPTHLIKTRGQQVTLRCSSQSGHNTVSWYQQALGQGPQFIFQYYREEENGRGNFPPRFSGLQFPNYSSELNVNALELDDSALYLCASSHVTTGRETQYFGPGTRLLVL.

The chain uses TRBV7-2 and TRBJ2-2; the match to TRBD2 covers 7 bases. CDR1 and CDR2 (germline): SGHTA, FQGNSA. The V and J ends lost 1 base and 4 bases, in that order; junction bases with no gene match: 3. The CDR3 is made up of 15 amino acids. CDR3 sequence (DNA): TGTGCCAGCAGCTTAGGAGGGAGGGGCACCGGGGAGCTGTTTTTT. This gives the protein CASSLGGRGTGELFF.